The T cell receptor (beta chain) under discussion was sequenced for a study of shared clonotypes between healthy human individuals (dated by TCRdb to 2018 to 2021). Background on the whole study: The cohort included three men and a couple of women between 18 and 49 years of age. For each donor, three plates each were used for CD4 naive and CD4 memory, two plates were used for CD8 naive, and one plate was used for CD8 memory. The study deeply sequenced blood TCR repertoires of five healthy adults to estimate repertoire size and the extent of clonotype sharing between individuals. To increase sequencing depth and limit assay-specific biases, different laboratories used diverse techniques to prepare libraries and sequence TCR repertoires. Each donor's leukapheresis produced roughly between about 0.9 and 9.5 billion PBMCs.

CDR1 KGHSH and CDR2 LQKENI were looked up in the germline V gene. From its cysteine to its phenylalanine, the CDR3 spans 15 amino acids. Only the CDR3 portion is preserved as DNA: 45 bases, with reading frame beginning at the first base. V is pared back by 5 bases and J by 0 bases, with 12 bases lying between the germline termini. The donors were healthy, HIV-negative adults who had no recently reported acute infections or vaccinations. Every donor was a Caucasian adult residing in Nashville, Tennessee, USA. CD4+ T cells were enriched by magnetic negative selection, after which naive cells were positively selected on CD45RA and the negative fraction was taken as the memory subset. After blood collection by leukapheresis, PBMCs were isolated using Ficoll-Histopaque density gradient centrifugation and then cryopreserved in the vapor phase of liquid nitrogen. Analytical flow cytometry was used to check the purity and quantity of each magnetically sorted T cell population. Genomic DNA was isolated from each sorted fraction and quantified by UV absorbance on a Nanodrop 2000c.

What the work shows at the level of the full study, not this receptor alone: Compared with non-shared clonotypes, clonotypes shared by all four sorted-subset donors had higher generation probabilities. Naive subsets generally had larger estimated clonotype richness than memory subsets did. Sharing across four donors was observed for around 5% of naive CD4, 3.5% of naive CD8, 2% to 2.5% of memory CD4, and roughly 0.4% of memory CD8 clonotypes. Rarefaction of sorted-subset datasets indicated incomplete sequencing despite the large sequencing depth. Because the study included a small number of donors, the genetic and exposure-history diversity represented was limited. Sampling was restricted to blood, and TCR repertoires in tissues likely differ from the TCR repertoires found in blood. Based on pairwise subsampling, the degree of clonotype sharing among donors was expected to be affected by sequencing depth.

Using the deep immunoSEQ assay, TCR CDR3 regions were amplified from genomic DNA by multiplex PCR. Genomic DNA extracted from each cell subset was distributed evenly over all wells of several immunoSEQ 96-well plates, and each plate served as one replicate. Each replicate PCR for sorted subsets received about 0.2 ug genomic DNA, equal to some 32,000 T cell genomes. Purified libraries were quantified with a Qubit 3.0 fluorometer, sized on a Bioanalyzer 2100, and re-quantified with the KAPA Library Quantification kit. A separate single-read 150-cycle Illumina NextSeq 550 flow cell was used to sequence each immunoSEQ 96-well plate. Turning to the authors' computational methods: The immunoSEQ output contained only junctional sequences without quality scores, so filtering could not match that applied to full-length reads. To assign V/J genes and CDR3, sequences were annotated against IMGT germline references using PyIR, a Python wrapper for IgBLAST v1.9. Any read was removed if the V/J assignment was weak (E-value above 1e-6), the CDR3 was missing, or the read contained stop codons, out-of-frame junctions, or ambiguous translated residues. V3J clonotypes were defined as sequences sharing an identical inferred V gene, J gene, and CDR3 amino acid sequence. Percentage overlap between repertoires was calculated by dividing the number of shared unique clonotypes by the size of the smaller repertoire. Repertoire richness was assessed with RTK rarefaction, the Chao1 estimator, and Recon v2.1 estimates of unobserved clonotypes. Generation probabilities for all TCRbeta clonotypes obtained by the gDNA method from four donors were computed using OLGA. The table comes from immuneACCESS by way of TCRdb, which keeps in-frame sequences with V and J called. Part of the clones is missing from these tables; in studies checked, under half for an unresolved V gene and the rest for unknown reasons. From that table come the V and J calls and clone size; the DNA was used to work out D and trimming. The sample profile shows about 2.3 million clones; more than 85% of them were found once. The ten largest make up roughly 0.36% of the sample.

In regard to this clone: Its antigen is not yet known. No base quality values were provided; no much bigger clone lies one nucleotide off.

Sequences were obtained from naive CD4+ T cells from PBMCs. Reading the label with the study, this specimen's cell subset or site is: CD45RA+ positively selected. This receptor was identified in a young man in good health. Some clones in this sample may be carry-over from other donors' samples. In this chain, TRBV18 is recombined with TRBJ2-3; the D region possibly corresponds to TRBD2 (5 bases align). The DNA reads TGTGCCAGCTCAGAGGTAGCGACTAGCACAGATACGCAGTATTTT. Translated, this is CASSEVATSTDTQYF.